This T cell receptor (beta chain) was retrieved from a study of response to subunit inactivated influenza vaccine. TCRdb used MiXCR to reprocess the RT-PCR reads, holding one entry per CDR3 protein. The sample shows some 520,000 distinct CDR3 sequences, about 15% of them seen only once. This clonotype has a count of ten or more. Antigen: not known. V gave up 5 bases and J gave up 6 bases, with 13 bases separating them. Germline-derived CDR1 and CDR2 are SGHDN and FVKESK. CDR3 size: 14 residues. Findings and caveats of the study: The study's authors posited that every seasonal influenza vaccination enlists few new T cells.

The rearrangement links TRBV14 to TRBJ2-2; D is possibly TRBD2 (6 bases). The source was CD4+ T cells sorted from PBMCs, collected less than 25 months after vaccination. The TCR sequence derives from a man aged 45-69 years who received an inactivated influenza vaccine. As DNA, the CDR3 is TGTGCCAGCAGCGCCCTCGGGGGAGCCGGGGAGCTGTTTTTT. This gives the protein CASSALGGAGELFF.